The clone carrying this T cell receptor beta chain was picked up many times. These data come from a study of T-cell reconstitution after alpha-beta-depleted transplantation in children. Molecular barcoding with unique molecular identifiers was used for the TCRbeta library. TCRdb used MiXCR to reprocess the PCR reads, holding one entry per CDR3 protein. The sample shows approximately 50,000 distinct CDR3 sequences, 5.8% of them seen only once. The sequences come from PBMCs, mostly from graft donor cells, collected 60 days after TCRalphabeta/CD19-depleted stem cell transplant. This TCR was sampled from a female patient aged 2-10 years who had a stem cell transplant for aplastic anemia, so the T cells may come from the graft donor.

CDR3 loop: CASSLLKTDPQAQYF. The DNA for the CDR3 is TGTGCCAGCAGCTTACTTAAGACGGACCCCCAGGCCCAGTACTTC. This chain links TRBV7-2 with TRBJ2-5; D not resolved. The V gene lost 2 bases and the J gene lost 9 bases, with 19 bases spanning the gap. The germline CDR1 and CDR2 sequences are SGHTA and FQGNSA. CDR3 length: 15 amino acids. Full variable domain (rest looked up from reference TRBV7-2 and TRBJ2-5): GAGVSQSPSNKVTEKGKDVELRCDPISGHTALYWYRQSLGQGLEFLIYFQGNSAPDKSGLPSDRFSAERTGGSVSTLTIQRTQQEDSAVYLCASSLLKTDPQAQYFGPGTRLLVL.